This is a list of T cell receptor beta chains from one sample in a study of CD8 T cells in ankylosing spondylitis. One entry per CDR3 protein, called by TCRdb with MiXCR from the 5' RACE reads. The sample records under 250,000 distinct CDR3 sequences, roughly 32% being singletons. Sequences were obtained from blood, either unsorted or a sorted T cell fraction (not recorded which). These receptors originate from a male donor with ankylosing spondylitis or in good health (not recorded which). Both conserved end residues are part of each CDR3. D genes are given only for firm matches. The size field is filled for only some rows; it gives once, few, many or a size class.

v_call	d_call	clone_size	j_call	cdr3_aa	cdr3_nt
TRBV24-1	-	-	TRBJ2-1	CATSDLRLNEQFF	TGTGCCACCAGTGATTTGCGATTGAATGAGCAGTTCTTC
TRBV20-1	TRBD2	once	TRBJ2-5	CSASGGRGGQETQYF	TGCAGTGCTAGTGGTGGGCGGGGGGGCCAAGAGACCCAGTACTTC
TRBV29-1	TRBD1	-	TRBJ2-1	CSVVGQGALDEQFF	TGCAGCGTTGTTGGGCAGGGGGCCCTCGATGAGCAGTTCTTC
TRBV29-1	-	many	TRBJ1-3	CSVSSMFSGNTIYF	TGCAGCGTTAGCAGCATGTTCTCTGGAAACACCATATATTTT
TRBV5-1	TRBD2	few	TRBJ2-3	CASSLFSGAPDTQYF	TGCGCCAGCAGCTTGTTTAGCGGGGCCCCGGATACGCAGTATTTT
TRBV11-1	-	-	TRBJ2-7	CASSLAVGYEQYF	TGTGCCAGCAGCTTAGCGGTCGGCTACGAGCAGTACTTC
TRBV25-1	-	-	TRBJ1-2	CASSTAGAAANYGYTF	TGTGCCAGCAGCACCGCAGGGGCCGCGGCTAACTATGGCTACACCTTC
TRBV15	-	-	TRBJ2-7	CATSRERAGAYEQYF	TGTGCCACCAGCAGAGAGCGAGCAGGAGCCTACGAGCAGTACTTC
TRBV20-1	-	few	TRBJ2-2	CSARELGAGLAGELFF	TGCAGTGCTAGAGAGCTGGGTGCAGGGTTGGCAGGGGAGCTGTTTTTT
TRBV20-1	TRBD1	few	TRBJ2-2	CSARDKGGVAGELFF	TGCAGTGCTAGAGACAAAGGGGGCGTCGCCGGGGAGCTGTTTTTT
TRBV20-1	TRBD1	-	TRBJ1-4	CSAMTGGDEKLFF	TGCAGTGCTATGACAGGGGGTGATGAAAAACTGTTTTTT
TRBV20-1	-	few	TRBJ2-7	CSARGGILYEQYF	TGCAGTGCTCGTGGGGGTATCCTCTACGAGCAGTACTTC
TRBV9	TRBD1	few	TRBJ1-2	CASSVGDRGGDGYTF	TGTGCCAGCAGCGTAGGGGACAGGGGAGGGGATGGCTACACCTTC
TRBV12-3/TRBV12-4	-	few	TRBJ1-2	CASTPDEVYGYTF	TGTGCCAGCACTCCCGACGAGGTTTATGGCTACACCTTC
TRBV5-5	TRBD1	-	TRBJ2-2	CASSPTGGHTGELFF	TGTGCCAGCAGCCCGACAGGGGGCCACACCGGGGAGCTGTTTTTT
TRBV18	TRBD2	few	TRBJ2-3	CASSSYLAGYALDTQYF	TGTGCCAGCTCATCTTACTTAGCGGGGTACGCCTTAGATACGCAGTATTTT
TRBV27	TRBD1	few	TRBJ1-1	CASSFDRGGTEAFF	TGTGCCAGCAGTTTCGACAGGGGAGGGACTGAAGCTTTCTTT
TRBV5-1	-	-	TRBJ2-1	CASSGDREQFF	TGCGCCAGCAGCGGCGACAGGGAGCAGTTCTTC
TRBV7-8	TRBD1	-	TRBJ1-2	CASSLVTGSYGYTF	TGTGCCAGCAGCTTAGTGACAGGGTCCTATGGCTACACCTTC
TRBV5-1	-	-	TRBJ2-7	CASRPPGGNEQYF	TGCGCCAGCCGACCGCCGGGGGGCAACGAGCAGTACTTC
TRBV9	-	-	TRBJ2-7	CASSVGAGSSYEQYF	TGTGCCAGCAGCGTAGGCGCAGGGAGCTCCTACGAGCAGTACTTC
TRBV5-1	-	many	TRBJ2-5	CASSPQGETQYF	TGTGCCAGCAGTCCCCAGGGGGAGACCCAGTACTTC
TRBV5-6	-	-	TRBJ1-4	CASSLNRGLNEKLFF	TGTGCCAGCAGCTTGAATCGGGGACTTAATGAAAAACTGTTTTTT
TRBV7-3	-	-	TRBJ1-1	CASRLDSGTENTEAFF	TGTGCCAGCAGACTCGATTCCGGGACCGAGAACACTGAAGCTTTCTTT
TRBV18	TRBD1	-	TRBJ2-3	CASSRTGAEDTQYF	TGTGCCAGCTCACGGACAGGAGCAGAGGATACGCAGTATTTT
TRBV29-1	-	few	TRBJ1-1	CSVNRAEAFF	TGCAGCGTAAACAGGGCTGAAGCTTTCTTT
TRBV4-2	TRBD1	-	TRBJ2-5	CASSQDTGGAQYF	TGTGCCAGCAGCCAAGATACAGGGGGTGCCCAGTACTTC
TRBV10-3	TRBD1	few	TRBJ1-5	CASRQGLNQPQHF	TGTGCCAGCCGACAGGGTCTCAATCAGCCCCAGCATTTT
TRBV5-1	-	-	TRBJ2-3	CASSLVGGYTDTQYF	TGCGCCAGCAGCTTGGTGGGGGGCTACACAGATACGCAGTATTTT
TRBV11-2	TRBD2	few	TRBJ2-7	CASSRWGTSGYTGSYEQYF	TGTGCCAGCAGCCGCTGGGGGACTAGCGGCTATACGGGGTCCTACGAGCAGTACTTC
TRBV10-3	TRBD2	-	TRBJ2-5	CAISGSSGGHQETQYF	TGTGCCATCAGTGGCTCTAGCGGGGGGCACCAAGAGACCCAGTACTTC
TRBV6-1	-	-	TRBJ2-7	CASLGRNDYEQYF	TGTGCCAGCCTTGGCAGGAACGACTACGAGCAGTACTTC
TRBV12-3/TRBV12-4	-	-	TRBJ2-5	CASSQQETQYF	TGTGCCAGCAGCCAACAAGAGACCCAGTACTTC
TRBV12-3/TRBV12-4	TRBD2	-	TRBJ2-3	CASSPLAVDTQYF	TGTGCCAGCAGCCCTCTAGCGGTAGATACGCAGTATTTT
TRBV5-6	-	few	TRBJ2-3	CASSSTKQHTQYF	TGTGCCAGCAGCTCAACCAAACAGCATACGCAGTATTTT
TRBV2	-	few	TRBJ1-2	CATSPDSNTYGYTF	TGTGCCACCTCACCGGACAGTAACACCTATGGCTACACCTTC
TRBV5-6	TRBD2	-	TRBJ2-1	CASSWGTSGTISYNEQFF	TGTGCCAGCAGCTGGGGGACTAGCGGGACCATCTCCTACAATGAGCAGTTCTTC
TRBV28	-	few	TRBJ1-2	CASSFNTNYGYTF	TGTGCCAGCAGTTTTAACACTAACTATGGCTACACCTTC
TRBV7-9	-	-	TRBJ2-1	CASNLKWVEGYNEQFF	TGTGCCAGCAACCTCAAATGGGTGGAAGGATACAATGAGCAGTTCTTC
TRBV3-1	-	-	TRBJ1-1	CASKRNPNTEAFF	TGTGCCAGCAAAAGGAACCCGAACACTGAAGCTTTCTTT
TRBV9	TRBD1	-	TRBJ2-2	CASSVGDSGAGELFF	TGTGCCAGCAGCGTAGGGGACAGTGGGGCCGGGGAGCTGTTTTTT
TRBV12-3/TRBV12-4	TRBD1	-	TRBJ2-1	CASSLTGVDEQFF	TGTGCCAGCAGTTTGACAGGGGTGGATGAGCAGTTCTTC
TRBV5-1	-	-	TRBJ2-2	CASSYAQELFF	TGCGCCAGCAGCTACGCCCAGGAGCTGTTTTTT
TRBV11-3	-	-	TRBJ2-1	CASSSSGTGNEQFF	TGTGCCAGCAGTAGCTCTGGGACGGGCAATGAGCAGTTCTTC
TRBV7-6	TRBD1	few	TRBJ2-7	CASSLEDRVPYDSYEQYF	TGTGCCAGCAGCTTAGAGGACAGGGTCCCATACGACTCCTACGAGCAGTACTTC
TRBV5-1	-	few	TRBJ2-7	CATRRGSSYEQYF	TGCGCCACCCGGCGTGGCAGTAGCTACGAGCAGTACTTC
TRBV10-3	-	few	TRBJ2-7	CAISDQGPSYEQYF	TGTGCCATCAGTGATCAGGGGCCCTCCTACGAGCAGTACTTC
TRBV5-1	-	once	TRBJ1-3	CASSLGGTDSGNTIYF	TGCGCCAGCAGCTTGGGAGGGACCGACTCTGGAAACACCATATATTTT
TRBV5-1	-	-	TRBJ1-5	CASSLDPYQPQHF	TGCGCCAGCAGCTTGGACCCTTATCAGCCCCAGCATTTT
TRBV6-1	TRBD2	-	TRBJ2-7	CASSSIAGTSEQYF	TGTGCCAGCAGCTCAATAGCGGGGACCTCCGAGCAGTACTTC
TRBV9	TRBD2	few	TRBJ2-4	CASSARREGIDIQYF	TGTGCCAGCAGCGCCCGCAGGGAGGGAATAGACATTCAGTACTTC
TRBV5-1	TRBD2	-	TRBJ2-1	CASSSGTSGNNEQFF	TGCGCCAGCAGCTCTGGGACTAGCGGTAACAATGAGCAGTTCTTC
TRBV20-1	-	few	TRBJ1-6	CSARGVLSISPLHF	TGCAGTGCCCGGGGGGTATTATCCATTTCACCCCTCCACTTT